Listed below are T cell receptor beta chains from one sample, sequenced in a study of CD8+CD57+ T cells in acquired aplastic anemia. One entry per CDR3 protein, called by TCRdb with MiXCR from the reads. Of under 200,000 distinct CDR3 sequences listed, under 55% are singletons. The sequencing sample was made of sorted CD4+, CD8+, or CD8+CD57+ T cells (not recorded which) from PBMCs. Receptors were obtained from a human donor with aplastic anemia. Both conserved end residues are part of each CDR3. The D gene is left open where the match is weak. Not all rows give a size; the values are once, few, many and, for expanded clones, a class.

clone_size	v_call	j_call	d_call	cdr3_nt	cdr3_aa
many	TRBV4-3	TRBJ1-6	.	TGCGCCAGCAGCCAAGTTAATAGTTCACCCCTCCACTTT	CASSQVNSSPLHF
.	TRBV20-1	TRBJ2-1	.	TGCAGTGCTAGAGTGGCGGAGAATGAGCAGTTCTTC	CSARVAENEQFF
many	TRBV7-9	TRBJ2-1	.	TGTGCCAGCAGCTTATGGGGTATGAGAGACAATGAGCAGTTCTTC	CASSLWGMRDNEQFF
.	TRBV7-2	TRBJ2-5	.	TGTGCCAGCAGCTTCCTGGAGACCCAGTACTTC	CASSFLETQYF
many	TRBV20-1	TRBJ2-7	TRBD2	TGCAGTGCCAGCGGGGTAGCGGGGCTGGGAGGCGAGCAGTACTTC	CSASGVAGLGGEQYF
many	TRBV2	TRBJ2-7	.	TGTGCCAGCAGACGGAACCTCGACCTCCCCTACGAGCAGTACTTC	CASRRNLDLPYEQYF
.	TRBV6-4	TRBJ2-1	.	TGTGCCAGCAGTGACTCGCTTTCCAGCGCCTACAATGAGCAGTTCTTC	CASSDSLSSAYNEQFF
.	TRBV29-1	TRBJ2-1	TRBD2	TGCAGCGTTGATTCGCGGGGGGGAAACTACAATGAGCAGTTCTTC	CSVDSRGGNYNEQFF
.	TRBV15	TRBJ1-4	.	TGTGCCACCAGCAGAGATCGTCGAACTAATGAAAAACTGTTTTTT	CATSRDRRTNEKLFF
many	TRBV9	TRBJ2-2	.	TGTGCCAGCAGCGTAGGCGGACCCACCGGGGAGCTGTTTTTT	CASSVGGPTGELFF
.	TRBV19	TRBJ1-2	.	TGTGCCAGTGGTAAGGGACTGTCCTATGGCTACACCTTT	CASGKGLSYGYTF
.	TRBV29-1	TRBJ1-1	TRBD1	TGCAGCGTTTGGGACAGGGTCGGCACTGAAGCTTTCTTT	CSVWDRVGTEAFF
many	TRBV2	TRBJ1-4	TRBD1	TGTGCCAGCGGACTAAAACAGGGGACATATGAAAAACTGTTTTTT	CASGLKQGTYEKLFF
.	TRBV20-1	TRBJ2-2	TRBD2	TGCAGTGCTAGGGATCCGCGAGAGAACGGGAGGACCGGGGAGCTGTTTTTT	CSARDPRENGRTGELFF
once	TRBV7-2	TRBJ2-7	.	TGTGCCAGCAGCTTAGTACAGGAGGGAGAGCAGTACTTC	CASSLVQEGEQYF
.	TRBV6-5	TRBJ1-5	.	TGTGCCAGCAGTTTAAATTCGGCAGGGATTTCATCTCAGCCCCAGCATTTT	CASSLNSAGISSQPQHF
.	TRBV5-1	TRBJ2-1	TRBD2	TGCGCCAGCAGGGGGACTAGCGGGAGTGATGAGCAGTTCTTC	CASRGTSGSDEQFF
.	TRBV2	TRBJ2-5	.	TGTGCCAGCAGTGATCCCGGGGTGTCAGAAGAGACCCAGTACTTC	CASSDPGVSEETQYF
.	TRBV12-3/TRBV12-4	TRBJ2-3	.	TGTGCCAGCAGTTTACAGAGAAACACAGATACGCAGTATTTT	CASSLQRNTDTQYF
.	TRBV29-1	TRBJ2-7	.	TGCAGCGGGCGGGTCGAGCAGTACTTC	CSGRVEQYF
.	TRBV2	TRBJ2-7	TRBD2	TGTGCCAGCAGTGAAGGGACTAGCGGGACCAACAATGAGCAGTACTTC	CASSEGTSGTNNEQYF
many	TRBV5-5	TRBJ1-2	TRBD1	TGTGCCAGCAGCTTGAACAGGGGGCTCCATGGCTACACCTTC	CASSLNRGLHGYTF
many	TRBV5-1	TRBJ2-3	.	TGCGCCAGCAGCCCAGAAACAGGGAGCGGCACAGATACGCAGTATTTT	CASSPETGSGTDTQYF
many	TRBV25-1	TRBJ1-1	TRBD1	TGTGCCAGCAGTTTCCAGACAGGGCGAAACACTGAAGCTTTCTTT	CASSFQTGRNTEAFF
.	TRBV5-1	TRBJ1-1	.	TGCGCCAGCAGCTTGGGCAGAACGAACACTGAAGCTTTCTTT	CASSLGRTNTEAFF
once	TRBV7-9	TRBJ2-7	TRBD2	TGTGCCAGCAGCTTTCGTAGCGGGGGAATCTACGAGCAGTACTTC	CASSFRSGGIYEQYF
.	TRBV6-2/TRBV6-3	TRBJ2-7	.	TGTGCCAGCACCCAGACCGGGACGCCCTCCTACGAGCAGTACTTC	CASTQTGTPSYEQYF
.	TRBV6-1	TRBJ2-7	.	TGTGCCAGCACCAGGACAGCGGGCGAGCAGTACTTC	CASTRTAGEQYF
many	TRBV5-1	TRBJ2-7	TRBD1	TGCGCCAGCAGCTTGACCAAACAGGGGGCGGTCTACGAGCAGTACTTC	CASSLTKQGAVYEQYF
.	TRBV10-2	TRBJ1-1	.	TGCGCCAGCAGTCTGGGGGACAACACTGAAGCTTTCTTT	CASSLGDNTEAFF
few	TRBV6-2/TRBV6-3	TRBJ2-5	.	TGTGCCAGCAGCCAATGGCGGGTGGGGCAAGAGACCCAGTACTTC	CASSQWRVGQETQYF
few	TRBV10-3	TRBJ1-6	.	TGTGCCATCTCAAGCTCCTATAATTCACCCCTCCACTTT	CAISSSYNSPLHF
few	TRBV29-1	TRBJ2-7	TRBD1	TGCAGCGTTCATGAACAGGGGGTGTACGAGCAGTACTTC	CSVHEQGVYEQYF
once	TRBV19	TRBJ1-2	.	TGTGCCAGTAGTATTAAGGGAGCATTGAAAGGCTACACCTTC	CASSIKGALKGYTF
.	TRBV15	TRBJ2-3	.	TGTGCCACCAGCTGGGGACCTCGGAAAGATACGCAGTATTTT	CATSWGPRKDTQYF
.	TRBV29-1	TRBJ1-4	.	TGCAGCGTTGGAGGCAGGGGACTTAATGAAAAACTGTTTTTT	CSVGGRGLNEKLFF
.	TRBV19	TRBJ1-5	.	TGTGCCAGTAGACCCAATGGGGCTTGGGATCAGCCCCAGCATTTT	CASRPNGAWDQPQHF
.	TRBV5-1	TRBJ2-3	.	TGCGCCAGCTTTCAAGGGGATACGCAGTATTTT	CASFQGDTQYF
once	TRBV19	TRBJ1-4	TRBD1	TGTGCCAGTACCTGGGACAGGGGAGGAAAACTGTTTTTT	CASTWDRGGKLFF
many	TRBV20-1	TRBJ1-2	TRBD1	TGCAGTGCTGCCCGAGAGTGGGACAGCTATGGCTACACCTTC	CSAAREWDSYGYTF
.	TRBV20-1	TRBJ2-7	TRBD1	TGCAGTGCTAGAGACAGGGGGCGCTCCTACGAGCAGTACTTC	CSARDRGRSYEQYF